A selection of T cell receptor beta chains follows, all from one sample in a study of cytomegalovirus exposure and HLA in healthy donors. Assay used: immunoSEQ multiplex PCR; TCRdb lists only in-frame clones, some missing. Among some 180,000 clones listed, 76% were seen once. Specimen: PBMCs. The source is a man aged 18 to 35 in good health and CMV-seronegative. Both conserved end residues are part of each CDR3. Each record gives: V gene, J gene, CDR3 protein.

TRBV27,TRBJ1-5,CASSLMGGINQPQHF
TRBV19,TRBJ2-1,CASSGAKGANEQFF
TRBV27,TRBJ2-3,CASSQTDTQYF
TRBV19,TRBJ2-1,CASSIAGGQVNEQFF
TRBV14,TRBJ2-3,CASSPMTGSTDTQYF
TRBV27,TRBJ1-2,CASAQGWGYGYTF
TRBV18,TRBJ2-7,CASSPTGSSYEQYF
TRBV5-1,TRBJ1-1,CASSLVAGGVMNTEAFF
TRBV5-1,TRBJ1-1,CASSSIGGNTEAFF
TRBV19,TRBJ1-1,CASRRGDRPNTEAFF
TRBV6-7,TRBJ2-6,CASSYSREGAISGANVLTF
TRBV19,TRBJ2-2,CASSATGGGELFF
TRBV4-1,TRBJ1-2,CASSQGQGDGYTF
TRBV27,TRBJ1-2,CASSRTGGNYGYTF
TRBV13,TRBJ1-5,CASSLRGEAGQPQHF
TRBV28,TRBJ1-5,CATGQLNQPQHF
TRBV9,TRBJ1-1,CASSEGPGQGNTEAFF
TRBV5-6,TRBJ1-1,CASSLKSGQRPEAFF
TRBV4-1,TRBJ1-1,CASSQEQQPNTEAFF
TRBV4-2,TRBJ2-7,CASSRREAYEQYF
TRBV6-1,TRBJ1-5,CASSDRVGQPQHF
TRBV6-5,TRBJ2-2,CASSWDRDFTGELFF
TRBV10-2,TRBJ1-2,CADPGTGGNYGYTF
TRBV7-8,TRBJ1-1,CASSLMGGAEAFF
TRBV5-1,TRBJ1-1,CASSGRTAEAFF
TRBV11-2,TRBJ1-4,CASSLGQGREKLFF
TRBV5-1,TRBJ1-6,CASSSGQGNSPLHF
TRBV9,TRBJ2-5,CASSPLGGRETQYF
TRBV7-6,TRBJ1-2,CASSADTNYGYTF
TRBV6-5,TRBJ2-5,CASRPRGGGETQYF
TRBV5-1,TRBJ1-1,CASTSTGTVNTEAFF
TRBV19,TRBJ1-6,CASSRAGGGGSPLHF
TRBV19,TRBJ1-4,CASSIGQLGEKLFF
TRBV7-9,TRBJ2-7,CASSTIASVEQYF
TRBV5-6,TRBJ2-4,CASSLEESTKNIQYF
TRBV28,TRBJ2-2,CASTLISGTNTGELFF
TRBV7-7,TRBJ2-1,CASSLNGLAENEQFF
TRBV15,TRBJ1-1,CATSQGAGTEAFF
TRBV7-7,TRBJ2-3,CASSPLTSGTQYF
TRBV27,TRBJ2-7,CASSDRGLSVSYEQYF
TRBV27,TRBJ2-2,CASSLLSSGNTGELFF
TRBV9,TRBJ2-7,CASSAAAGGKAYEQYF
TRBV11-2,TRBJ2-2,CASSRTDTGELFF
TRBV4-1,TRBJ1-1,CASSQEPRGTSEAFF
TRBV4-1,TRBJ2-1,CASSHLQGSWDEQFF
TRBV19,TRBJ2-7,CASSIWGGANTGEQYF
TRBV6-5,TRBJ1-4,CASSYGTGLEKLFF
TRBV6-5,TRBJ1-1,CASSGGGSDTEAFF
TRBV6-6,TRBJ2-3,CASSPVKTDTQYF
TRBV6-5,TRBJ1-4,CASRNQGAGEKLFF
TRBV18,TRBJ2-1,CASSPGQGTYNEQFF
TRBV7-9,TRBJ1-2,CASSSQTGIYGYTF
TRBV27,TRBJ2-7,CASQTGYEQYF
TRBV19,TRBJ1-4,CASRQGYEKLFF
TRBV7-3,TRBJ1-2,CASSLSIADGYTF
TRBV9,TRBJ2-5,CASSVASGRGTQYF